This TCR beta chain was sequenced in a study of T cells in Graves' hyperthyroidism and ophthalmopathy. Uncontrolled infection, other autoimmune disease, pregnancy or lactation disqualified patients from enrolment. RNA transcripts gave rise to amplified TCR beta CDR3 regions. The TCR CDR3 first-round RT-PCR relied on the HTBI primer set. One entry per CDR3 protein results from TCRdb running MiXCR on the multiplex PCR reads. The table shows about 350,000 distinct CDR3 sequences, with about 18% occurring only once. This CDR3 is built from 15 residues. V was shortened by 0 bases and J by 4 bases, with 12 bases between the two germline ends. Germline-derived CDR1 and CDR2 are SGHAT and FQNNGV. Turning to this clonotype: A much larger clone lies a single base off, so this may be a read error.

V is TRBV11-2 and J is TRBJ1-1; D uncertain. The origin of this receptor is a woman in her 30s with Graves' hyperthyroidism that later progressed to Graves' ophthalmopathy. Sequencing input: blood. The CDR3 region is CASSLDGGGLTEAFF. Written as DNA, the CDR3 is TGTGCCAGCAGCTTAGATGGTGGCGGCCTCACTGAAGCTTTCTTT.